This T cell receptor (beta chain) was sequenced in a study of T cells in Graves' hyperthyroidism and ophthalmopathy. The CDR3 is 14 amino acids. Looked up from germline, CDR1 is WSHSY and CDR2 is SAAADI. Losses at the gene ends were 0 bases for V and 6 bases for J; bases not matched to a gene: 2. For the diagnoses, clinical symptoms, serum thyroxine and TRAb, thyroid ultrasound and orbital computed tomography were used. A remark on this clonotype: Its antigen is not identified.

Study conclusions and caveats: From stable hyperthyroidism, ophthalmopathy was set apart by a 13 V-J model.

Authors of the study amplified TCR beta CDR3 regions from RNA transcripts. HTBI primers drove first-round RT-PCR of the TCR CDR3. TCRdb independently ran MiXCR on the multiplex PCR reads; one entry per CDR3 protein. Counted here are around 500,000 distinct CDR3 sequences, 14% occurring once; the ten biggest clones make up approximately 15%. The sample consisted of blood. This TCR was recovered from a woman aged 40 to 50 with Graves' hyperthyroidism. The chain joins TRBV10-2 to TRBJ2-4; 7 nucleotides align to TRBD2. The CDR3 sequence: CASSESASGNIQYF. In DNA form, the CDR3 reads TGCGCCAGCAGTGAGTCGGCTAGCGGAAACATTCAGTACTTC.